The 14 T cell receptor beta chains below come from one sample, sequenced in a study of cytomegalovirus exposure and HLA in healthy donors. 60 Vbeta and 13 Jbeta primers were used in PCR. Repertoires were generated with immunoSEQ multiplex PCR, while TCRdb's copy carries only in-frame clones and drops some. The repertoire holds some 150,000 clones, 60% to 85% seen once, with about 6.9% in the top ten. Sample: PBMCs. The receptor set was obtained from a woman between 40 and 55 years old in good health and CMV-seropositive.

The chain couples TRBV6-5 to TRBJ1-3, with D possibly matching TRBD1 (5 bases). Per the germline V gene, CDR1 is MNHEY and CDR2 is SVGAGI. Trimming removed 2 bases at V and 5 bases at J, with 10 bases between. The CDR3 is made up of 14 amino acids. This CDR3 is CASSYGAVRNTIYF. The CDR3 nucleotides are TGTGCCAGCAGTTACGGGGCAGTAAGAAACACCATATATTTT.

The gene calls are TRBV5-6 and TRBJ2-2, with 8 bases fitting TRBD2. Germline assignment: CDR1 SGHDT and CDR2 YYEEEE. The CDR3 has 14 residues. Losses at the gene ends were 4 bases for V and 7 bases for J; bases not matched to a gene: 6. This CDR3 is CASSALRGGGELFF. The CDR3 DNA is TGTGCCAGCAGCGCCCTCCGGGGGGGCGGGGAGCTGTTTTTT.

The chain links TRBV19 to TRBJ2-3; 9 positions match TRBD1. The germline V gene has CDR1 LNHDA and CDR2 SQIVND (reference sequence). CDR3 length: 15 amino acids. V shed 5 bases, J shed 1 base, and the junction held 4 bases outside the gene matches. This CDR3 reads CASSPWTGGTDTQYF. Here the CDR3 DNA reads TGTGCCAGTAGTCCCTGGACAGGGGGCACAGATACGCAGTATTTT.

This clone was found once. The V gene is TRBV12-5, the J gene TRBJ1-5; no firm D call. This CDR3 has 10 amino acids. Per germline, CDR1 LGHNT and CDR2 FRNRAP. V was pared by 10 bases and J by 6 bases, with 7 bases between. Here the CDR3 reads CATSCQPQHF. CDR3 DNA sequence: TGTGCTACCAGTTGTCAGCCCCAGCATTTT.

CDR3 nucleotide sequence: TGTGCCAGCAGCTTAGTAACTAGCGGGTACGTAGGCGAGCAGTACTTC. Encoded protein: CASSLVTSGYVGEQYF. The gene calls are TRBV7-2 and TRBJ2-5; 9 nucleotides align to TRBD2. TRBJ2-7 matches the DNA end more closely, so the J call is doubtful. CDR3 length equals 16 residues. Germline assignment: CDR1 SGHTA and CDR2 FQGNSA.

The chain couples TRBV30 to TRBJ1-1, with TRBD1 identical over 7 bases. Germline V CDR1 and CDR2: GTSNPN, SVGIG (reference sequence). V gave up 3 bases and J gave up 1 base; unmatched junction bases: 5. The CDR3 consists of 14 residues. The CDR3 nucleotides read TGTGCCTGGAGCACAGGGGCGGGGAACACTGAAGCTTTCTTT. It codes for CAWSTGAGNTEAFF.

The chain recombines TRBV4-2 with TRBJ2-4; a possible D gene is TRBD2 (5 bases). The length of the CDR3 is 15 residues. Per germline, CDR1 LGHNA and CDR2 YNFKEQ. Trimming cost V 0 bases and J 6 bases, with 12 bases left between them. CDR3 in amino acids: CASSQDRTDLNIQYF. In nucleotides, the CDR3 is TGTGCCAGCAGCCAAGATAGGACTGACCTAAACATTCAGTACTTC.

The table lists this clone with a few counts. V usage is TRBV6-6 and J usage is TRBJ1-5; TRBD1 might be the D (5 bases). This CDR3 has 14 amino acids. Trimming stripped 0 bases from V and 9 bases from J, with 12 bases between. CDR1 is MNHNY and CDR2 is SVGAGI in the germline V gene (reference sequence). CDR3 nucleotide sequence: TGTGCCAGCAGTTACTCATCCGGGGGATCGCCCCAGCATTTT. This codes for CASSYSSGGSPQHF.

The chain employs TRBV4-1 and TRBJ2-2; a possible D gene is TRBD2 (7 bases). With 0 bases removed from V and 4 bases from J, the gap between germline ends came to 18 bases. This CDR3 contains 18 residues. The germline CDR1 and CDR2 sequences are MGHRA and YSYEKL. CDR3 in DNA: TGCGCCAGCAGCCAAGAGGAGCGGCGGGGGCCAACCACCGGGGAGCTGTTTTTT. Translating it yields CASSQEERRGPTTGELFF.

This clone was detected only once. The CDR3 coding sequence is TGCGCCAGCTTCCCCATGGGCTTTAGCTCCTACAATGAGCAGTTCTTC. It encodes CASFPMGFSSYNEQFF. This sequence joins TRBV5-1 and TRBJ2-1, with D uncertain. Deletions cut 7 bases from V and 0 bases from J, with 17 bases between. Germline V gives CDR1 SGHRS, CDR2 YFSETQ. The CDR3 extends over 16 amino acids.

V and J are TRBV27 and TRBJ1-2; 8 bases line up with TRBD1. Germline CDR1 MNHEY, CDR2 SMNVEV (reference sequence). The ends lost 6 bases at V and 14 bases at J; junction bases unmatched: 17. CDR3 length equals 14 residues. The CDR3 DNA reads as TGTGCCAGCAGAGCTAAGGTCGACAGGGGACCCACTACCTTC. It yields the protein CASRAKVDRGPTTF.

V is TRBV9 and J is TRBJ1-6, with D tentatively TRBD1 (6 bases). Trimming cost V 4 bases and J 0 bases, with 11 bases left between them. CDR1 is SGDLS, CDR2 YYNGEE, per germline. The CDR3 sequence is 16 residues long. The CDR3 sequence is CASSLTGSSYNSPLHF. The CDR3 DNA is TGTGCCAGCAGCCTCACAGGGAGCTCCTATAATTCACCCCTCCACTTT.

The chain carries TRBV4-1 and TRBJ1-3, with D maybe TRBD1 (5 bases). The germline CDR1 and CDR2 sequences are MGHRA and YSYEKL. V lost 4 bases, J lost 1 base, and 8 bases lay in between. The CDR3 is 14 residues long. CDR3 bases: TGCGCCAGCAGCCCCGGGGGATCTGGAAACACCATATATTTT. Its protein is CASSPGGSGNTIYF.

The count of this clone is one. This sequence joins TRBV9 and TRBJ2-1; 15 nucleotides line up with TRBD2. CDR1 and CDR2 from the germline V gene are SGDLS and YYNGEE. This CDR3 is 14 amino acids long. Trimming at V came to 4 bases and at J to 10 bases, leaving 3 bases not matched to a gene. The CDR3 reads CASSSGLAGGEQFF. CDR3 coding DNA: TGTGCCAGCAGCTCAGGACTAGCGGGGGGGGAGCAGTTCTTC.